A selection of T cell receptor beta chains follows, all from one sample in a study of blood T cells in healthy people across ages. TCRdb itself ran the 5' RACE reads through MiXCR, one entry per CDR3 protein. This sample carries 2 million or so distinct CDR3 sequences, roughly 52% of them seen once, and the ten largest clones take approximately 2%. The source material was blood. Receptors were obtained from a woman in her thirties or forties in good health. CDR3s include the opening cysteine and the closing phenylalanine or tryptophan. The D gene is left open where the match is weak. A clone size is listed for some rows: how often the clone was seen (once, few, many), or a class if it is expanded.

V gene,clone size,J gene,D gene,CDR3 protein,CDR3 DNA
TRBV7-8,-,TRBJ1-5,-,CASSWDIDNQPQHF,TGTGCCAGCAGCTGGGACATCGACAATCAGCCCCAGCATTTT
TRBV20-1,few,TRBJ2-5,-,CSATKGQGGYQETQYF,TGCAGTGCCACCAAAGGACAGGGAGGGTATCAAGAGACCCAGTACTTC
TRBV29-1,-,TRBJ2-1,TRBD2,CSVEDAGRAGFGEQFF,TGCAGCGTTGAAGACGCGGGACGAGCGGGGTTTGGTGAGCAGTTCTTC
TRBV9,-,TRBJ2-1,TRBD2,CASSVMTSGSEQFF,TGTGCCAGCAGTGTCATGACTAGCGGGAGCGAGCAGTTCTTC
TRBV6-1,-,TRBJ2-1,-,CTSSEAWTLQGTQFF,TGTACCAGCAGTGAAGCATGGACTCTCCAGGGGACCCAGTTCTTC
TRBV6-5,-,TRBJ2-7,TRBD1,CASSTPGQGGYEQYF,TGTGCCAGTAGTACGCCGGGACAGGGGGGCTACGAGCAGTACTTC
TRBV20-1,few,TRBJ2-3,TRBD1,CSARGQGAEYF,TGCAGTGCTAGAGGGCAGGGGGCAGAGTATTTT
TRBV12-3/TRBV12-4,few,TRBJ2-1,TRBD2,CASMLREGSNEQFF,TGTGCCAGCATGCTGCGGGAGGGGAGTAATGAGCAGTTCTTC
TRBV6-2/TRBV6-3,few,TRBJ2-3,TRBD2,CASRKRLAGDFTDTQYF,TGTGCCAGCAGAAAAAGACTAGCGGGGGATTTCACAGATACGCAGTATTTT
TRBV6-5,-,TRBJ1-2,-,CASSYRSSGGYTF,TGTGCCAGCAGTTACCGGTCCTCGGGTGGCTACACCTTC
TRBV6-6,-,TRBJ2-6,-,CASSSPDRASGANVLTF,TGTGCCAGCAGTTCCCCGGACAGAGCCTCTGGGGCCAACGTCCTGACTTTC
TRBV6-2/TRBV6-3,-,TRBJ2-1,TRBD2,CVSRKLAVHEQFF,TGTGTCAGCAGGAAACTAGCGGTCCATGAGCAGTTCTTC
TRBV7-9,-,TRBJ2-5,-,CASSSAGQSQTQYF,TGTGCCAGCAGCTCCGCAGGACAAAGCCAGACCCAGTACTTC
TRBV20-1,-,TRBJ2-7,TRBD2,CGGTSMGCFLSYEQYF,TGCGGGGGGACTAGTATGGGATGTTTTTTATCCTACGAGCAGTACTTC
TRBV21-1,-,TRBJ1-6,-,CASSKDTGRNSPLHF,TGTGCCAGCAGCAAAGATACAGGGCGGAATTCACCCCTCCACTTT
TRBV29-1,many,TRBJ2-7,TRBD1,CSVGGGGYEQYF,TGCAGCGTTGGAGGGGGCGGGTACGAGCAGTACTTC
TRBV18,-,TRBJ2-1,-,CASSPSFISYNEQFF,TGTGCCAGCTCACCATCCTTTATTTCTTACAATGAGCAGTTCTTC
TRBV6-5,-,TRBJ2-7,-,CASSDRQVLTYEQYF,TGTGCCAGCAGCGACAGACAGGTTCTCACCTACGAGCAGTACTTC
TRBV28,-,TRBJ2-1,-,CASSVWKDNEQFF,TGTGCCAGCAGTGTATGGAAGGACAATGAGCAGTTCTTC
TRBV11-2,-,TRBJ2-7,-,CASSKFDTTYEQYF,TGTGCCAGCAGCAAGTTCGACACTACCTACGAGCAGTACTTC
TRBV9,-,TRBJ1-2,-,CASSPAGLKDYGYTF,TGTGCCAGCAGCCCAGCGGGACTTAAGGACTATGGCTACACCTTC
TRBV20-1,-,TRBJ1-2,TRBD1,CSARAPGQGIYGYTF,TGCAGTGCTAGAGCGCCGGGACAGGGTATCTATGGCTACACCTTC
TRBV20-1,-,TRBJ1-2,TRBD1,CSARDRYRRQGNGYTF,TGCAGTGCTAGAGATCGCTATCGGCGACAGGGCAATGGCTACACCTTC
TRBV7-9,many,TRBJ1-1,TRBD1,CASSLRGQGASNTEAFF,TGTGCCAGCAGCTTAAGGGGACAGGGGGCATCGAACACTGAAGCTTTCTTT
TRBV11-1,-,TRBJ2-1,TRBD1,CASGDRGRNEQFF,TGTGCCAGCGGCGACAGGGGACGAAATGAGCAGTTCTTC
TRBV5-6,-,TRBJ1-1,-,CASSYDGGPEAFF,TGTGCCAGCAGCTATGATGGTGGGCCTGAAGCTTTCTTT
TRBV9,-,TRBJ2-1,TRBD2,CASSFPTSGGSYNEQFF,TGTGCCAGCAGCTTTCCGACTAGCGGGGGATCCTACAATGAGCAGTTCTTC